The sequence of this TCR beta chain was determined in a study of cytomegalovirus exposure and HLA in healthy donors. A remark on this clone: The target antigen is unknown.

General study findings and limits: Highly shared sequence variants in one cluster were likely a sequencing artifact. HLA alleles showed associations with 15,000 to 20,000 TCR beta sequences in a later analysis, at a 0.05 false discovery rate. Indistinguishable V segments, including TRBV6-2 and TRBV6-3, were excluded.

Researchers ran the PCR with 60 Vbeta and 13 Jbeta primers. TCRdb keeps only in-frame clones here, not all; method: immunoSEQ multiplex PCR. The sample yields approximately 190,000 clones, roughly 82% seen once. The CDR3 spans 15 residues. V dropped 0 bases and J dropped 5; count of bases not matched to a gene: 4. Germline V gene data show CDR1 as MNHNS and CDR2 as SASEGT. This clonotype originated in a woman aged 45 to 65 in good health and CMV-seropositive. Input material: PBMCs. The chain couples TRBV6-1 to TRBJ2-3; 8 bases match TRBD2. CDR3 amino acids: CASSEARGARDTQYF. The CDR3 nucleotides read TGTGCCAGCAGTGAAGCGCGGGGGGCGCGAGATACGCAGTATTTT.